These 29 T cell receptor beta chains were all obtained from the same sample, sequenced in a study of siplizumab effects on memory and regulatory T cells (dated by TCRdb to the late 2010s). Library creation used the immunoSEQ multiplex PCR assay. In TCRdb, the immuneACCESS table is reduced to in-frame sequences with V and J assigned. These tables do not hold every clone; where another copy was compared, an unresolved V gene accounts for under half, and the others remain unexplained. In this sample the table shows tens of thousands of clones, roughly 93% of which occur a single time. The ten largest clones take up roughly 7.1% of the sample. The material sequenced was CD8+ T cells sorted from blood. The receptors shown here come from a human donor in good health.

This clone was counted once. The rearrangement links TRBV21-1 to TRBJ2-7; the table assigns TRBD2, which was not confirmed against the DNA. TRBV21-1 is designated a pseudogene. CDR3 length equals 15 residues. This CDR3 reads CASSKVSGKRDEQYF. The CDR3 DNA is TGTGCCAGCAGCAAAGTATCGGGGAAGCGGGACGAGCAGTACTTC.

CDR3 sequence (DNA): TGTGCCAGCAGCACCCTCCCGAGATTAGTCTCTGGAAACACCATATATTTT. Protein sequence: CASSTLPRLVSGNTIYF. The chain carries TRBV13 and TRBJ1-3, with D unclear. The CDR3 is made up of 17 amino acids. Germline V gives CDR1 PRHDT, CDR2 FYEKMQ (reference sequence). Trimming took 5 bases from V and 0 from J, leaving 17 bases between them.

This chain joins TRBV29-1 and TRBJ1-1; TRBD1 matches 11 bases. V lost 3 bases to trimming and J lost 1 base; unmatched junction nucleotides: 1. From germline, CDR1 is SQVTM and CDR2 ANQGSEA. The CDR3 loop spans 14 amino acids. The CDR3 coding sequence is TGCAGCGTTGACGGGACAGGGGGGAACACTGAAGCTTTCTTT. Translated: CSVDGTGGNTEAFF.

The V gene is TRBV7-8, the J gene TRBJ2-3; 9 bases agree with TRBD2. The V and J ends lost 8 bases and 6 bases, in that order; junction bases with no gene match: 12. This CDR3 comprises 15 residues. Germline V lookup: CDR1 SGHVS, CDR2 FQNEAQ. The CDR3 region has the DNA TGTGCCAGCGGAGGGGGGCGGGAGGGCCCGGATACGCAGTATTTT. It codes for CASGGGREGPDTQYF.

The chain combines TRBV7-2 with TRBJ2-3, with D possibly matching TRBD2 (6 bases). Germline-derived CDR1 and CDR2 are SGHTA and FQGNSA. The CDR3 covers 15 residues. V lost 5 bases and J 2 bases, leaving 14 bases between the germline ends. The chain's CDR3 is CASSPRDFYTDTQYF. The CDR3 bases are TGTGCCAGCAGCCCGCGGGACTTCTACACAGATACGCAGTATTTT.

This chain links TRBV5-5 with TRBJ1-4; D uncertain. Deletions cut 3 bases from V and 0 bases from J, with 6 bases between. The germline CDR1 and CDR2 sequences are SGHKS and YYEKEE (reference sequence). CDR3 length: 14 amino acids. The CDR3 loop reads CASSSNPTNEKLFF. In DNA form, the CDR3 reads TGTGCCAGCAGCTCGAACCCAACTAATGAAAAACTGTTTTTT.

In nucleotides, the CDR3 is TGTGCCAGCAGCTTTCGAGATGAAAAACTGTTTTTT. Translation: CASSFRDEKLFF. The chain employs TRBV13 and TRBJ1-4; D gene ambiguous. The length of the CDR3 is 12 residues. From germline, CDR1 is PRHDT and CDR2 FYEKMQ (reference sequence). V lost 3 bases and J 6 bases, leaving 5 bases between the germline ends.

This clone appeared a few times. The chain links TRBV29-1 to TRBJ1-1, with TRBD1 matching over 9 bases. V lost 7 bases, J lost 3 bases, and 6 bases stayed unmatched. Germline CDR1 is SQVTM and CDR2 is ANQGSEA. There are 13 residues in the CDR3. This CDR3 is CSEHRGPYTEAFF. For the CDR3, the DNA is TGCAGCGAACACAGGGGGCCGTACACTGAAGCTTTCTTT.

As concerns this clone: An end of the junction does not agree with germline; a read error may underlie this. The chain recombines TRBV9 with TRBJ2-5; TRBD2 aligns across 7 bases. Germline CDR1 is SGDLS and CDR2 is YYNGEE. The CDR3 contains 15 residues. The CDR3 is CASSPGRAAVETRYF. The CDR3 DNA is TGTGCCAGCAGCCCAGGGAGGGCAGCGGTGGAGACCCGGTACTTC.

The V call is TRBV19, the J call TRBJ2-1; no clear D. Trimming shortened V by 3 bases and J by 6 bases, and 6 bases separated the two germline ends. There are 12 residues in the CDR3. CDR1 and CDR2 (germline): LNHDA, SQIVND (reference sequence). CDR3: CASSMAPNEQFF. The CDR3 DNA is TGTGCCAGTAGTATGGCCCCCAATGAGCAGTTCTTC.

The chain has TRBV7-3 and TRBJ2-6, with a possible D match to TRBD1 (5 bases). This CDR3 region has 17 residues. V was pared by 2 bases and J by 0 bases, with 11 bases between. Germline V CDR1 and CDR2: SGHTA, FQGTGA. The CDR3 DNA reads TGTGCCAGCAGCTTACCAGGGTTGGGCTCTGGGGCCAACGTCCTGACTTTC. Its protein product is CASSLPGLGSGANVLTF.

The chain links TRBV14 to TRBJ2-2; D call uncertain. With 4 bases removed from V and 5 bases from J, the gap between germline ends came to 5 bases. The CDR3 covers 12 residues. Germline assignment: CDR1 SGHDN and CDR2 FVKESK. The CDR3 nucleotides read TGTGCCAGCAGCCGGGGTACCGGGGAGCTGTTTTTT. Amino acids: CASSRGTGELFF.

The V gene is TRBV10-2, the J gene TRBJ2-7, with a weak D call TRBD1 (5 bases). CDR3 size: 13 residues. Trimming shortened V by 3 bases and J by 6 bases, and 12 bases separated the two germline ends. The germline CDR1 and CDR2 sequences are WSHSY and SAAADI. DNA of the CDR3: TGCGCCAGCAGTGATCGGCAGGGTGGCGAGCAGTACTTC. This encodes CASSDRQGGEQYF.

The chain combines TRBV5-6 with TRBJ2-7; TRBD2 matches 8 bases. The junction had 4 bases not matched to a gene; V was cut back by 1 base and J by 1 base. The CDR3 consists of 15 residues. CDR1 SGHDT and CDR2 YYEEEE come from the germline V gene. For the CDR3, the DNA is TGTGCCAGCAGCTTGTGGGCGGGAGGTTCCTACGAGCAGTACTTC. Residues: CASSLWAGGSYEQYF.

This chain links TRBV2 with TRBJ2-7; possibly TRBD2 for D (6 bases). The V end was cut by 2 bases, the J end by 3 bases, with 14 bases between. The germline CDR1 and CDR2 sequences are SNHLY and FYNNEI. The CDR3 contains 15 residues. CDR3 DNA: TGTGCCAGCAGTGAATGGATAGGCGGGGACTACGAGCAGTACTTC. It encodes CASSEWIGGDYEQYF.

J is TRBJ2-7 and V is TRBV19, with TRBD1 matching 7 bases. Germline V gene lookup returns CDR1 LNHDA and CDR2 SQIVND (reference sequence). The CDR3 length is 14 residues. Trimming took 3 bases from V and 0 from J; bases not matched to a gene: 2. The CDR3 here is CASSIGDSSYEQYF. The DNA for the CDR3 is TGTGCCAGTAGTATTGGGGACAGCTCCTACGAGCAGTACTTC.

The chain carries TRBV2 and TRBJ2-7, with D tentatively TRBD1 (6 bases). The CDR3 spans 18 residues. The germline CDR1 and CDR2 sequences are SNHLY and FYNNEI. The germline V and J ends were trimmed by 2 bases and 2 bases, with 22 bases remaining between them. The chain's CDR3 is CASSELAGEPPLAYEQYF. As DNA, the CDR3 is TGTGCCAGCAGTGAATTGGCAGGGGAACCCCCCCTGGCCTACGAGCAGTACTTC.

The V call is TRBV27, the J call TRBJ1-6; perhaps TRBD1 as D (6 bases). This CDR3 is 16 amino acids long. Germline V gene data show CDR1 as MNHEY and CDR2 as SMNVEV (reference sequence). V lost 2 bases to trimming and J lost 10 bases, with 18 bases between them. The CDR3 DNA reads as TGTGCCAGCAGTTTAAACGCGGACAGACTAGGGTCACCCCTCCACTTT. Residues: CASSLNADRLGSPLHF.

The chain has TRBV27 and TRBJ2-1; D unclear. Trimming left V 2 bases short and J 5 bases short, with 10 bases between. Germline CDR1 MNHEY, CDR2 SMNVEV (reference sequence). The CDR3 is 14 amino acids. Written as DNA, the CDR3 is TGTGCCAGCAGTTTACAGCTACAGAACAATGAGCAGTTCTTC. It translates to CASSLQLQNNEQFF.

This clone was recorded only once. The V gene is TRBV5-1, the J gene TRBJ2-7, with D possibly matching TRBD1 (5 bases). The CDR3 is 15 residues long. In germline, CDR1 is SGHRS, CDR2 YFSETQ. The V gene lost 1 base and the J gene lost 0 bases, with 11 bases spanning the gap. This chain's CDR3 is CASSLTGQGSYEQYF. CDR3 DNA sequence: TGCGCCAGCAGCTTGACGGGCCAGGGCTCCTACGAGCAGTACTTC.

The rearrangement links TRBV19 to TRBJ2-7, with unresolved D. Germline lookup yields CDR1 LNHDA and CDR2 SQIVND (reference sequence). The CDR3 contains 14 residues. V lost 0 bases, J lost 0 bases, and 6 bases lay in between. The CDR3, as DNA: TGTGCCAGTAGTATAGACCAGAGCTCCTACGAGCAGTACTTC. It codes for CASSIDQSSYEQYF.

The genes are TRBV29-1 and TRBJ1-2; TRBD1 might be the D (6 bases). The V gene lost 0 bases and the J gene lost 3 bases, with 11 bases spanning the gap. Per the germline V gene, CDR1 is SQVTM and CDR2 is ANQGSEA. The CDR3 has 14 amino acids. The CDR3 DNA reads as TGCAGCGTTGAAGATGGGCAGGGGTACTATGGCTACACCTTC. It specifies CSVEDGQGYYGYTF.

The rearrangement joins TRBV27 to TRBJ2-1; TRBD2 aligns across 11 bases. The CDR3 has 15 residues. The V segment lost 7 bases and the J segment 4 bases; nucleotides outside the gene matches: 6. The germline V gene has CDR1 MNHEY and CDR2 SMNVEV (reference sequence). CDR3 sequence (DNA): TGTGCCAGCAAACTAGCGGGGGCAGAGTACAATGAGCAGTTCTTC. It is translated as CASKLAGAEYNEQFF.

The rearrangement uses TRBV28 and TRBJ2-7; 9 bases fit TRBD2. CDR3 length: 15 amino acids. Trimming cost V 5 bases and J 4 bases; bases outside gene matches: 9. The germline gives CDR1 MDHEN, CDR2 SYDVKM. The DNA for the CDR3 is TGTGCCAGCAGTGGCATCGGGACTAGCATTTACGAGCAGTACTTC. This translates into CASSGIGTSIYEQYF. The whole variable domain, remainder taken from reference TRBV28 and TRBJ2-7, is DVKVTQSSRYLVKRTGEKVFLECVQDMDHENMFWYRQDPGLGLRLIYFSYDVKMKEKGDIPEGYSVSREKKERFSLILESASTNQTSMYLCASSGIGTSIYEQYFGPGTRLTVT.

A single count supports this clone. V and J are TRBV4-1 and TRBJ2-2; D is uncertain. Trimming left V 2 bases short and J 0 bases short, with 7 bases between. Per the germline V gene, CDR1 is MGHRA and CDR2 is YSYEKL. The CDR3 is 15 residues long. The CDR3 sequence: CASSQRASNTGELFF. The CDR3 DNA follows: TGCGCCAGCAGCCAAAGGGCTTCGAACACCGGGGAGCTGTTTTTT.

The chain employs TRBV5-1 and TRBJ2-7; D might be TRBD1 (6 bases). CDR1 is SGHRS, CDR2 YFSETQ, per germline. The CDR3 covers 15 residues. V lost 5 bases and J lost 1, with 16 bases in between. CDR3 bases: TGCGCCAGCAGTCCGGACAGCCGCGAATCCTACGAGCAGTACTTC. Protein product: CASSPDSRESYEQYF.

A single count supports this clone. The chain couples TRBV27 to TRBJ1-5, with TRBD1 as a possible D gene (5 bases). CDR1 is MNHEY, CDR2 SMNVEV, per germline (reference sequence). V was clipped by 5 bases and J by 3 bases, with 14 bases between them. This CDR3 contains 15 residues. The CDR3 loop is CASSTYGGFNQPQHF. The CDR3 DNA sequence: TGTGCCAGCAGTACCTACGGGGGATTCAATCAGCCCCAGCATTTT.

The chain links TRBV9 to TRBJ2-3; D gene ambiguous. Germline values: CDR1 SGDLS, CDR2 YYNGEE. Trimming shortened V by 3 bases and J by 0 bases, and 11 bases separated the two germline ends. This CDR3 spans 15 amino acids. This CDR3 is CASSAATFSTDTQYF. The CDR3 DNA reads TGTGCCAGCAGCGCCGCAACGTTTAGCACAGATACGCAGTATTTT.

The V call is TRBV13, the J call TRBJ2-3; D may correspond to TRBD1 or TRBD2 (5 bases each). Trimming pared 4 bases from V and 5 bases from J, leaving 34 bases between. Germline V gene lookup returns CDR1 PRHDT and CDR2 FYEKMQ (reference sequence). This CDR3 region has 21 residues. CDR3 loop: CASSSTLGGPHPQAPRDTQYF. The CDR3, as DNA: TGTGCCAGCAGCTCGACCCTTGGGGGACCGCACCCCCAGGCACCACGAGATACGCAGTATTTT.